Sequencing of this T cell receptor beta chain was carried out in a study of blood T cell repertoires in COVID-19. As for the study in general: Samples taken during acute and convalescent COVID-19 were collected in the United States, Italy and Spain. From T cells, B-cell-depleted T cells, or PBMCs came the material, which was cDNA or gDNA.

The CDR3 spans 14 residues. Looked up from germline, CDR1 is MDHEN and CDR2 is SYDVKM. The V and J ends lost 2 bases and 10 bases, in that order; junction bases with no gene match: 3. Under the authors' procedure: Reference gene primer amplification yielded estimated nucleated cell counts. TCRdb keeps only in-frame clones here, not all; method: immunoSEQ multiplex PCR. The DNA was the basis for D and trimming; V, J and clone size are from that table. The table records tens of thousands of clones, 88% of them present only once. This receptor was taken from a human donor in a cohort sampled during active COVID-19. This sequence joins TRBV28 and TRBJ2-1, with 12 bases lining up with TRBD2. Sequenced: peripheral blood. Written as DNA, the CDR3 is TGTGCCAGCAGTTTACTCGGGACTAGCGGGGAGCAGTTCTTC. Translation: CASSLLGTSGEQFF.